The 11 T cell receptor beta chains given below trace back to one sample, sequenced in a study of blood T cell repertoires in COVID-19. This table comes from immunoSEQ multiplex PCR, and its TCRdb copy is limited to in-frame clones, with some not included. The table includes about 490,000 clones, 80% to 90% detected once. What was sequenced was peripheral blood. The receptors stem from a human donor in a cohort sampled during active COVID-19.

The V gene is TRBV6-5, the J gene TRBJ2-1, with 7 nucleotides matching TRBD1. Trimming at V came to 10 bases and at J to 4 bases, leaving 10 bases not matched to a gene. CDR3 size: 14 residues. Germline CDR1 and CDR2: MNHEY and SVGAGI. CDR3 coding DNA: TGTGCCACCCTCCCCGGGACAGTATACAATGAGCAGTTCTTC. As protein: CATLPGTVYNEQFF.

This chain connects TRBV5-1 to TRBJ2-7, with 9 nucleotides matching TRBD1. This CDR3 contains 16 residues. Germline assignment: CDR1 SGHRS and CDR2 YFSETQ. V lost 2 bases to trimming and J lost 0 bases; unmatched junction nucleotides: 6. CDR3 coding DNA: TGCGCCAGCAGCTTAACAGGGGGCCCGCCCTCCTACGAGCAGTACTTC. It yields the protein CASSLTGGPPSYEQYF.

This clone has ten or more counts. The CDR3 spells CASMGLDIQQYF. CDR3 coding DNA: TGTGCCAGCATGGGACTAGACATACAGCAGTACTTC. The chain joins TRBV6-5 to TRBJ2-7; 8 nucleotides agree with TRBD2. Germline CDR1 MNHEY, CDR2 SVGAGI. Trimming cost V 7 bases and J 8 bases; bases outside gene matches: 7. The CDR3 spans 12 residues.

The V call is TRBV30, the J call TRBJ2-7; TRBD2 matches at 16 bases. The V and J ends lost 1 base and 3 bases, in that order; junction bases with no gene match: 9. Germline CDR1 and CDR2: GTSNPN and SVGIG (reference sequence). This CDR3 region has 18 residues. In DNA, the CDR3 is TGTGCCTGGAGTGGACCGGGACTAGCGGGAGGGCTATTCTACGAGCAGTACTTC. Its translation is CAWSGPGLAGGLFYEQYF.

The V and J genes are TRBV5-6 and TRBJ2-4; the match to TRBD1 covers 8 bases. The CDR3 is 16 amino acids. Trimming cost V 4 bases and J 8 bases; bases outside gene matches: 14. Germline values: CDR1 SGHDT, CDR2 YYEEEE. In DNA, the CDR3 is TGTGCCAGCAGCCTCCGGACAGGGAGGAGAATAGACATTCAGTACTTC. This translates into CASSLRTGRRIDIQYF.

The V gene is TRBV28, the J gene TRBJ2-5; TRBD1 matches 8 bases. CDR1 is MDHEN and CDR2 is SYDVKM in the germline V gene. The J segment lost 5 bases and the V segment lost 2 bases, leaving 10 bases of the junction unmatched. The CDR3 has 16 residues. Here the CDR3 reads CASSLPQTGDVETQYF. CDR3 DNA sequence: TGTGCCAGCAGTTTACCTCAGACAGGGGATGTCGAGACCCAGTACTTC.

This clone was picked up a small number of times. This CDR3 is CASRRDSFNSPLHF. The CDR3 nucleotides are TGTGCCAGCCGCCGGGACTCTTTTAATTCACCCCTCCACTTT. The gene calls are TRBV6-6 and TRBJ1-6; D perhaps matches TRBD1 (5 bases). V was shortened by 8 bases and J by 6 bases, with 14 bases between the two germline ends. This CDR3 spans 14 amino acids. In germline, CDR1 is MNHNY, CDR2 SVGAGI (reference sequence).

The chain joins TRBV20-1 to TRBJ2-5; D gene uncertain. The CDR3 covers 10 residues. V was cut by 5 bases and J by 5 bases, with 6 bases left in between. Germline CDR1 reads DFQATT; CDR2 reads SNEGSKA (reference sequence). The CDR3 loop reads CSAGLETQYF. The CDR3 bases are TGCAGTGCTGGCCTGGAGACCCAGTACTTC.

The rearrangement uses TRBV15 and TRBJ2-5, with 7 bases aligning to TRBD1. Germline loops: CDR1 LNHNV, CDR2 YYDKDF (reference sequence). The CDR3 is 15 residues long. Trimming removed 3 bases from V and 2 bases from J; junction bases left unmatched: 6. The CDR3: CATSSIRGRQETQYF. Here the CDR3 DNA reads TGTGCCACCAGCAGTATTAGGGGGCGTCAAGAGACCCAGTACTTC.

J is TRBJ2-1 and V is TRBV18; the match to TRBD2 covers 9 bases. V shed 0 bases and J 5 bases; nucleotides not matched to a gene: 5. The CDR3 runs to 16 residues. Germline V gives CDR1 KGHSH, CDR2 LQKENI. CDR3 in DNA: TGTGCCAGCTCACCACCGGTGGCGGGAGGGCACAATGAGCAGTTCTTC. Amino acids: CASSPPVAGGHNEQFF.

This chain uses TRBV7-9 with TRBJ1-1, with a possible D match to TRBD1 (5 bases). Between the trimmed V and J ends, which lost 5 bases and 0 bases, there was a span of 19 bases. This CDR3 comprises 17 residues. CDR1 and CDR2 (germline): SEHNR, FQNEAQ (reference sequence). CDR3 region: CASSRAPDSIMNTEAFF. For the CDR3, the DNA is TGTGCCAGCAGCCGAGCACCTGACAGTATCATGAACACTGAAGCTTTCTTT.